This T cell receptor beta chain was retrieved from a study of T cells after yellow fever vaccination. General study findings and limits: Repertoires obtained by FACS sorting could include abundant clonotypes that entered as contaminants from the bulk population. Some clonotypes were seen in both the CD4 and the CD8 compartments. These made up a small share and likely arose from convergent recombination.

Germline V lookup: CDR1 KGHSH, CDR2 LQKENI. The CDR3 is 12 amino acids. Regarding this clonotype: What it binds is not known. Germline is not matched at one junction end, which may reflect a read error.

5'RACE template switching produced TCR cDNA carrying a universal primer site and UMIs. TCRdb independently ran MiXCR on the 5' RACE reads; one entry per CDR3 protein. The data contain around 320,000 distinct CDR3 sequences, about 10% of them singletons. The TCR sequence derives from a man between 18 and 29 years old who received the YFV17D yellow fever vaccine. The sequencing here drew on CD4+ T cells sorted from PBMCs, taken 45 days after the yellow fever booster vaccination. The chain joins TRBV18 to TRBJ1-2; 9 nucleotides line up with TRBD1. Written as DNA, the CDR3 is TGTGCCAGCTCACCCGCGGGACAGGGATACGCCTTC. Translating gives CASSPAGQGYAF.